This paragraph covers one T cell receptor beta chain sequence. Clones were read by immunoSEQ multiplex PCR, and TCRdb kept only the in-frame ones, dropping some. Among around 270,000 clones listed, around nine tenths were seen once. V dropped 3 bases and J dropped 1; count of bases not matched to a gene: 0. From germline, CDR1 is SGHNT and CDR2 YYREEE (reference sequence). The CDR3 extends over 15 amino acids. These data originate in a study of Ad26.COV2.S vaccination and SARS-CoV-2 variants. Study-level background: Among those in the COV1001 Ad26.COV2.S trial arm was the donor.

Treatment here: some 20 received Ad26.COV2.S at low or high dose, single or two shots; 5 received placebo; per-sample allocation not given. Collection of samples fell on day 63 after the first vaccine or placebo injection. The study used a vaccine consisting of an Ad26 vector that expressed Wuhan-strain SARS-CoV-2 spike. This sequence originates from a person between 18 and 65 years old who received the Ad26.COV2.S COVID-19 vaccine or a placebo. The sequencing here drew on peripheral blood, taken in a trial of Ad26.COV2.S vaccine versus placebo. V is TRBV5-4 and J is TRBJ1-4, with 10 bases fitting TRBD1. CDR3 amino acids: CASSWDRGTNEKLFF. The CDR3 DNA reads TGTGCCAGCAGCTGGGACAGGGGAACTAATGAAAAACTGTTTTTT.